Reported below is one TCR beta chain. Its antigen is currently not known. There are no base qualities to consult, and no much larger clone falls within one base. The immunoSEQ Assay, a bias-controlled multiplex PCR, was used to amplify TCRbeta CDR3 regions from genomic DNA. The paper's processing steps were these. Within the assay, amplification of reference gene primers was used to estimate how many nucleated cells each sample contained. To quantify the absolute abundance of each unique TCRbeta CDR3 rearrangement, sequence reads were collapsed and filtered. For each sample, productive Simpson clonality was calculated as the square root of Simpson's diversity index across productive rearrangements. TCRdb holds this immuneACCESS table with in-frame rearrangements only. Some clones are missing; in checked studies, unresolved V genes explain under half, and the rest has no known cause. Clone size and the V and J calls come from that table; the DNA yielded D and trimming. The sample table holds just over 300,000 clones, of which roughly 90% were seen once. In total, the top ten clones hold approximately 9% of the sample.

This sample was taken from a study of blood T cell repertoires in COVID-19 (dated by TCRdb to 2020 to 2022). For the wider study: Collaborator samples came from the United States, Italy and Spain and covered acute and convalescent phases of COVID-19. The material from the prospective study consisted of cDNA or gDNA derived from T cells, B-cell-depleted T cells, or PBMCs. The dataset comprised deeply sampled blood TCRbeta repertoires from subjects exposed to, actively infected with, or recovered from COVID-19. The repertoires were made available in a free public database intended to serve as a resource for research on the immune response to SARS-CoV-2. The samples were drawn from two sources: the first 160 participants of the ongoing ImmuneRACE study, and over 950 subjects contributed by 6 global collaborators. A de-identified subject ID, COVID-19 status, age in years and sex were almost always included in the sample metadata. Where available, HLA class I and class II types were obtained from metadata supplied by the sample provider rather than from assay-based typing.

There are 12 amino acids in the CDR3, from cysteine to phenylalanine inclusive. This entry keeps only the CDR3 DNA: 36 bases, framed from base 1. The CDR1 and CDR2 encoded by the germline V gene are MRHNA and SNTAGT. V lost 6 bases and J lost 9 bases; the stretch between them is 13 bases long. Participants in the prospective study were aged roughly 18 to 100 years, lived in some 24 United States geographic areas, and enrolled through a virtual design. To assign participants to cohorts, the prospective study relied on clinical history that participants themselves reported in a screening survey and a study questionnaire. ImmuneRACE Cohort 3 recovered participants were defined by two consecutive negative NP/OP PCR tests, healthcare professional clearance, or symptom resolution. Each participant in the prospective study had whole blood, serum and a nasopharyngeal or oropharyngeal swab collected by mobile phlebotomists. Over an approximately 2-month period, participants in the prospective study had the option of providing additional blood draws and questionnaires. Blood samples from the prospective study were shipped frozen or at room temperature prior to DNA extraction.

The research as a whole found: How much clinical and demographic metadata was included differed by source and by participant, and the metadata was provided uncurated.

The receptor was derived from a woman between 18 and 29 years old who had recovered from COVID-19. The chain uses TRBV6-4 and TRBJ2-3; TRBD2 is possibly the D segment (5 matching bases). Sequencing was done on a sample of PBMCs or T cells enriched from blood (not recorded which). The sequenced DNA: TGTGCCAGCAGCGGGGATTACTTAACGCAGTATTTT. The resulting protein is CASSGDYLTQYF.